This section outlines one T cell receptor (beta chain) sequence together with its context. Its antigen is not known. This sample stems from a study of cytomegalovirus exposure and HLA in healthy donors. Study-wide results and limits: Presence/absence analysis assumed near-uniform sequencing depth across donors. Immune exposure data for these donors was limited to CMV serostatus. The likely explanation for a cluster of highly shared sequence variants was sequencing artifact.

CDR1 is SGHDT and CDR2 is YYEEEE in the germline V gene. Trimming cost V 4 bases and J 5 bases; bases outside gene matches: 10. This CDR3 spans 16 amino acids. The PCR contained 60 Vbeta and 13 Jbeta primers. The repertoire was sequenced with immunoSEQ multiplex PCR; TCRdb's copy has only in-frame clones and lacks some. The sample shows approximately 190,000 clones, roughly 80% of them seen only once. The chain is built from TRBV5-6 and TRBJ2-7; 12 bases fit TRBD2. The sequenced sample consisted of PBMCs. The receptor was derived from a young woman in good health and CMV-seropositive. CDR3 bases: TGTGCCAGCAGCCAAAACCTAGCGGGAGGGCCGGACGAGCAGTACTTC. Protein: CASSQNLAGGPDEQYF.